Each of the 29 T cell receptor beta chains below was sequenced from the same sample in a study of beta chain features in type 1 diabetes. The study, taken as a whole, reports: TCRB CDR3s were moderately but significantly shorter in Type 1 diabetes patients in all four CD4+ subsets.

Reverse transcribing all isolated RNA meant expressed TCRB transcripts were sequenced. The table came from immunoSEQ multiplex PCR; TCRdb's copy has only in-frame clones and leaves some out. Of around 650,000 clones listed, 9.5% to 15% were seen once; the top ten hold around 0.12%. The antigens these receptors bind are not known. Sequencing was carried out using naive CD4+ T cells from blood. The receptors here all came from a man in his thirties or forties with type 1 diabetes.

This chain connects TRBV2 to TRBJ2-5, with TRBD1 as a possible D gene (6 bases). Germline V lookup: CDR1 SNHLY, CDR2 FYNNEI. The CDR3 is 14 residues long. Trimming removed 2 bases at V and 3 bases at J, with 10 bases between. CDR3 DNA sequence: TGTGCCAGCAGTGAAAGGGCAGGGGAAGAGACCCAGTACTTC. It specifies CASSERAGEETQYF.

This clone was seen more than once but under ten times. The DNA for the CDR3 is TGTGCCAGCAGGTGGACAGGGGGCACAGATACGCAGTATTTT. Residues: CASRWTGGTDTQYF. The chain combines TRBV7-2 with TRBJ2-3; 9 bases align to TRBD1. The CDR3 covers 14 residues. The J segment lost 1 base and the V segment lost 6 bases, leaving 2 bases of the junction unmatched. The germline gives CDR1 SGHTA, CDR2 FQGNSA.

The V gene is TRBV5-6, the J gene TRBJ2-1, with D uncertain. The germline gives CDR1 SGHDT, CDR2 YYEEEE. This CDR3 comprises 13 residues. V gave up 4 bases and J gave up 10 bases, with 15 bases separating them. The CDR3 DNA reads TGTGCCAGCAGCCCTAGTGCATGGCAGGAGCAGTTCTTC. It is translated as CASSPSAWQEQFF. The variable domain in full, completed from reference TRBV5-6 and TRBJ2-1, reads DAGVTQSPTHLIKTRGQQVTLRCSPKSGHDTVSWYQQALGQGPQFIFQYYEEEERQRGNFPDRFSGHQFPNYSSELNVNALLLGDSALYLCASSPSAWQEQFFGPGTRLTVL.

This clone was observed a handful of times. This CDR3 is also generated by other DNA sequences in the sample. The chain uses TRBV5-1 and TRBJ2-3; the match to TRBD1 covers 8 bases. V lost 4 bases, J lost 0 bases, and 4 bases stayed unmatched. Per germline, CDR1 SGHRS and CDR2 YFSETQ. The CDR3 contains 15 residues. CDR3 in amino acids: CASSPGQGSTDTQYF. The CDR3 DNA reads TGCGCCAGCAGCCCAGGACAGGGCAGCACAGATACGCAGTATTTT. Supplemented by reference TRBV5-1 and TRBJ2-3, the full variable domain reads KAGVTQTPRYLIKTRGQQVTLSCSPISGHRSVSWYQQTPGQGLQFLFEYFSETQRNKGNFPGRFSGRQFSNSRSEMNVSTLELGDSALYLCASSPGQGSTDTQYFGPGTRLTVL.

In its sample, this clone was seen a few times. The chain recombines TRBV4-3 with TRBJ2-7; a possible D gene is TRBD2 (5 bases). The V end lost 0 bases, the J end lost 2 bases, and 17 bases lay between the germline ends. CDR1 and CDR2 from the germline V gene are LGHNA and YSLEER. The CDR3 is 17 residues long. The CDR3 loop is CASSQDLRGYSPYEQYF. The CDR3 DNA sequence: TGCGCCAGCAGCCAAGATCTACGGGGATACTCCCCCTACGAGCAGTACTTC.

As regards this clone: With a much larger clone just one base away, this may be a read error. The gene calls are TRBV7-9 and TRBJ1-2; perhaps TRBD1 as D (6 bases). Between the trimmed V and J ends, which lost 1 base and 8 bases, there was a span of 17 bases. CDR3 size: 15 residues. Germline lookup yields CDR1 SEHNR and CDR2 FQNEAQ (reference sequence). The CDR3 DNA reads TGTGCCAGCAGCTTAGGCGGGACAACCTATGCGGGCTACACCTTC. Translation gives CASSLGGTTYAGYTF.

The CDR3 region is CASSVPGQRAFF. DNA of the CDR3: TGTGCCAGCAGCGTCCCGGGACAAAGGGCTTTCTTT. The V gene is TRBV7-3, the J gene TRBJ1-1, with D possibly TRBD1 on 6 matching bases. Trimming stripped 5 bases from V and 11 bases from J, with 15 bases between. Germline V gene data show CDR1 as SGHTA and CDR2 as FQGTGA. This CDR3 contains 12 residues.

The chain couples TRBV18 to TRBJ1-6, with a tentative D call TRBD1 (6 bases). The CDR3 totals 14 residues. The V gene's germline CDR1 is KGHSH and CDR2 LQKENI. With 2 bases removed from V and 9 bases from J, the gap between germline ends came to 11 bases. CDR3 nucleotide sequence: TGTGCCAGCTCACCAACAGGGCAGAGTTCACCCCTCCACTTT. Translating gives CASSPTGQSSPLHF.

This clone turned up a few times. This chain uses TRBV7-2 with TRBJ1-5, with TRBD1 as a possible D gene (5 bases). The germline CDR1 and CDR2 sequences are SGHTA and FQGNSA. This CDR3 has 14 amino acids. With 3 bases removed from V and 6 bases from J, the gap between germline ends came to 12 bases. The CDR3 DNA reads TGTGCCAGCAGCTTCAACCGGGGGAGTCAGCCCCAGCATTTT. Amino acids: CASSFNRGSQPQHF.

V usage is TRBV7-9 and J usage is TRBJ1-6; possible D gene TRBD1, 5 bases. This CDR3 has 13 amino acids. V was cut by 3 bases and J by 7 bases, with 7 bases left in between. Germline V CDR1 and CDR2: SEHNR, FQNEAQ (reference sequence). This CDR3 is CASSLGVNSPLHF. DNA of the CDR3: TGTGCCAGCAGCTTGGGGGTAAATTCACCCCTCCACTTT.

The rearrangement links TRBV6-5 to TRBJ1-1; 12 nucleotides line up with TRBD1. J was trimmed by 8 bases and V by 6 bases; bases with no gene match: 7. Germline V gives CDR1 MNHEY, CDR2 SVGAGI. The CDR3 has 14 residues. The DNA of the CDR3 is TGTGCCAGCAGCTGGGACAGGGGGCTGGAAGAAGCTTTCTTT. Translated: CASSWDRGLEEAFF.

The table lists this clone with a few counts. The chain recombines TRBV14 with TRBJ1-4, with 8 bases that match TRBD1. The junction had 6 bases not matched to a gene; V was cut back by 4 bases and J by 2 bases. The CDR3 sequence is 16 residues long. Germline CDR1 and CDR2: SGHDN and FVKESK. The CDR3 nucleotides are TGTGCCAGCAGCCCCCTGACAGGGGCCACTAATGAAAAACTGTTTTTT. It encodes CASSPLTGATNEKLFF.

The rearrangement links TRBV11-3 to TRBJ2-5; 9 bases map to TRBD1. Germline-derived CDR1 and CDR2 are SGHNT and YENEEA. Losses at the gene ends were 4 bases for V and 5 bases for J; bases not matched to a gene: 8. The CDR3 is made up of 15 amino acids. The CDR3 DNA reads TGTGCCAGCAGCTCCGGGGGGACAGGGCGTGAGACCCAGTACTTC. It specifies CASSSGGTGRETQYF. The variable domain in full, with the rest retrieved from reference TRBV11-3 and TRBJ2-5, is EAGVVQSPRYKIIEKKQPVAFWCNPISGHNTLYWYLQNLGQGPELLIRYENEEAVDDSQLPKDRFSAERLKGVDSTLKIQPAELGDSAVYLCASSSGGTGRETQYFGPGTRLLVL.

V usage is TRBV6-5 and J usage is TRBJ1-2, with 7 bases matching TRBD1. Trimming at V came to 2 bases and at J to 1 base, leaving 7 bases not matched to a gene. The CDR3 has 16 residues. CDR1 MNHEY and CDR2 SVGAGI come from the germline V gene. The CDR3 reads CASSYHAGQDNYGYTF. CDR3 in DNA: TGTGCCAGCAGTTACCACGCTGGACAGGATAACTATGGCTACACCTTC.

In this sample, this clone turned up a few times. The J gene is TRBJ2-2, the V gene TRBV10-3; D gene unclear. With 1 base removed from V and 2 bases from J, the gap between germline ends came to 5 bases. This CDR3 is 14 amino acids long. The germline gives CDR1 ENHRY, CDR2 SYGVKD. The CDR3: CAISEWGNTGELFF. The CDR3 coding sequence is TGTGCCATCAGTGAGTGGGGAAACACCGGGGAGCTGTTTTTT.

As to this clone: The sample has other DNA sequences that encode this CDR3 too. The chain employs TRBV9 and TRBJ2-2, with a weak D call TRBD1 (5 bases). V shed 0 bases and J shed 0 bases, with 6 bases lying between them. The germline gives CDR1 SGDLS, CDR2 YYNGEE. This CDR3 contains 15 residues. For the CDR3, the DNA is TGTGCCAGCAGCGTAGAGACAGCGAACACCGGGGAGCTGTTTTTT. It codes for CASSVETANTGELFF.

The chain recombines TRBV6-5 with TRBJ1-6; D is possibly TRBD1 (6 bases). This CDR3 spans 16 amino acids. V gave up 4 bases and J gave up 4 bases, with 14 bases separating them. The germline CDR1 and CDR2 sequences are MNHEY and SVGAGI. Here the CDR3 reads CASSSDRRTYNSPLHF. The DNA for the CDR3 is TGTGCCAGCAGTTCGGACAGACGGACTTATAATTCACCCCTCCACTTT.

V is TRBV7-3 and J is TRBJ2-7; a possible D gene is TRBD1 (6 bases). V lost 2 bases to trimming and J lost 1 base, with 9 bases between them. The CDR3 runs to 14 residues. Germline V gives CDR1 SGHTA, CDR2 FQGTGA. The CDR3 bases are TGTGCCAGCAGCTTACAACAGGGATCCTACGAGCAGTACTTC. Its translation: CASSLQQGSYEQYF.

The V call is TRBV7-8, the J call TRBJ1-5, with a tentative D call TRBD1 (6 bases). Germline V CDR1 and CDR2: SGHVS, FQNEAQ. The CDR3 is made up of 16 amino acids. The V gene lost 1 base and the J gene lost 3 bases, with 13 bases spanning the gap. The CDR3 nucleotides read TGTGCCAGCAGCTTAGGGGGGGGCAGGGACAATCAGCCCCAGCATTTT. It codes for CASSLGGGRDNQPQHF.

In this sample, this clone turned up a few times. This rearrangement joins TRBV4-2 to TRBJ2-7; D not certain. The CDR3 covers 15 residues. Germline-derived CDR1 and CDR2 are LGHNA and YNFKEQ. The V gene lost 0 bases and the J gene lost 0 bases, with 9 bases spanning the gap. DNA for the CDR3: TGTGCCAGCAGCCAAGATACGGCGGCCTCCTACGAGCAGTACTTC. This codes for CASSQDTAASYEQYF.

This clone was counted only a few times. V is TRBV18 and J is TRBJ2-1; possibly TRBD1 for D (6 bases). V gave up 3 bases and J gave up 7 bases, with 13 bases separating them. Germline CDR1 and CDR2: KGHSH and LQKENI. The CDR3 is 14 residues long. The CDR3 sequence: CASSPSLQGNEQFF. In DNA, the CDR3 is TGTGCCAGCTCACCGAGTTTACAGGGAAATGAGCAGTTCTTC.

This clone was picked up one time. This chain joins TRBV5-4 and TRBJ1-2; 7 bases agree with TRBD1. The germline gives CDR1 SGHNT, CDR2 YYREEE (reference sequence). The CDR3 totals 13 residues. With 5 bases clipped from V and 8 bases from J, the junction kept 9 bases outside the gene matches. In DNA, the CDR3 is TGTGCCAGCAGTATCGACAGGGAAAAAGGCTACACCTTC. Protein product: CASSIDREKGYTF.

The chain uses TRBV5-6 and TRBJ1-2; 7 bases map to TRBD1. Trimming removed 4 bases from V and 3 bases from J; junction bases left unmatched: 9. The CDR3 extends over 15 amino acids. The germline CDR1 and CDR2 sequences are SGHDT and YYEEEE. This CDR3 is CASSKTGFFDYGYTF. The CDR3 DNA reads as TGTGCCAGCAGCAAGACAGGGTTCTTTGACTATGGCTACACCTTC.

This clone showed up just a few times. This chain connects TRBV7-2 to TRBJ2-4; D might be TRBD1 (6 bases). Trimming left V 8 bases short and J 1 base short, with 15 bases between. Germline assignment: CDR1 SGHTA and CDR2 FQGNSA. The CDR3 length is 15 residues. The CDR3, as DNA: TGTGCCAGCGAGGGCAGGGGCTTGGCCAAAAACATTCAGTACTTC. The encoded protein is CASEGRGLAKNIQYF.

This clone was seen more than once but under ten times. Within the sample, other DNA sequences also encode this same CDR3. The chain combines TRBV9 with TRBJ2-3; no reliable D call. Germline assignment: CDR1 SGDLS and CDR2 YYNGEE. The ends were cut back, 0 bases at V and 2 bases at J, with 10 bases in the middle. The CDR3 length is 15 residues. The CDR3 DNA sequence: TGTGCCAGCAGCGTAGGGGGTTTGAACACAGATACGCAGTATTTT. This translates into CASSVGGLNTDTQYF.

The genes are TRBV29-1 and TRBJ1-2; 7 bases fit TRBD1. The germline V gene has CDR1 SQVTM and CDR2 ANQGSEA. The CDR3 covers 14 residues. V lost 4 bases and J lost 4; bases outside the gene matches: 9. The CDR3 nucleotides are TGCAGCGTTGGAGGGGGCGCCCGGGGCTATGGCTACACCTTC. Amino acids: CSVGGGARGYGYTF.

This clone was counted between two and nine times. CDR3 nucleotide sequence: TGTGCCAGCAGCGTGGGACAGTTGCTCGGAGATACGCAGTATTTT. Its protein product is CASSVGQLLGDTQYF. The chain employs TRBV7-9 and TRBJ2-3; TRBD1 aligns across 7 bases. CDR1 and CDR2 (germline): SEHNR, FQNEAQ (reference sequence). This CDR3 spans 15 amino acids. The junction had 10 bases not matched to a gene; V was cut back by 5 bases and J by 5 bases.

The sample holds a few counts of this clone. This chain links TRBV1 with TRBJ2-3; TRBD1 is the table's D call, not checked against the DNA. TRBV1 counts as a pseudogene. The CDR3 covers 15 residues. CDR3 sequence reads: CTSSQEGDLTDTQYF. CDR3 nucleotides: TGCACCAGCAGCCAAGAAGGGGATCTCACAGATACGCAGTATTTT.

This clone was seen a few times. DNA for the CDR3: TGTGCCAGCAGCCAAGATCGGGAAAACATTCAGTACTTC. This codes for CASSQDRENIQYF. The chain carries TRBV7-2 and TRBJ2-4; D uncertain. The CDR3 is 13 residues long. The germline V and J ends were trimmed by 5 bases and 5 bases, with 10 bases remaining between them. The germline V gene has CDR1 SGHTA and CDR2 FQGNSA.